The TCR beta chain described here comes from a study of control samples from healthy donors and cancer patients. Profiling relied on immunoSEQ multiplex PCR, and the TCRdb table lists in-frame clones only, not all of them. The sample records 170,000 or so clones, around 94% being singletons. This clone was picked up a small number of times. Material for sequencing was blood. The sequence came from a woman aged 18-29 years in good health.

CDR3: CASSYSQGARRGYTF. As DNA, the CDR3 is TGTGCCAGCAGTTACTCACAGGGGGCGCGGAGAGGCTACACCTTC. The chain has TRBV6-5 and TRBJ1-2; 9 bases line up with TRBD1. The CDR3 spans 15 residues. J gave up 8 bases and V 0 bases, and 7 bases lay outside the gene matches. Germline CDR1 reads MNHEY; CDR2 reads SVGAGI.